This TCR beta chain was sequenced for a study of blood T cells in healthy people across ages (dated by TCRdb to the mid-2010s). For context, the study as a whole: In model experiments, roughly one uniquely barcoded TCR beta cDNA molecule per two T cells was captured by template switching. Age-related changes in TCR beta repertoire diversity were measured in the study by deep sequencing normalized with unique cDNA molecular identifiers. Two additional independent replicas of 1 million unique cDNA reads from the same blood draw were analyzed for two donors (one aged 18 to 30 and one aged 80 or older). To avoid experimental bias, donors of different ages were randomly spread across the sequencing lanes. Four age groups were formed from the donors: young (average approximately 16 years), middle-aged (approximately 40), aged (about 62) and long-lived (roughly 81). Broader findings and caveats from the paper: Estimates of total diversity based on one million sequenced T cells were regarded as lower bounds and as underestimates. Because donor CMV infection status was unknown, age-related changes in expanded clonotypes were potentially confounded. Observed TCR beta diversity correlated strongly with the percentage of naive T cells measured by flow cytometry. The long-lived group showed more naive CD4+ T cells, fewer expanded clones and increased TCR diversity than the aged group, suggesting age selection. As age increased, observed TCR beta diversity per million T cells dropped in a roughly linear way, and a significant reduction was already evident by age 40. Bulk unsorted PBMC profiling prevented conclusive comparison of naive and antigen-experienced compartments.

In the germline V gene, CDR1 corresponds to LGHNA and CDR2 to YSLEER. The CDR3 spans 16 residues, from the cysteine through the phenylalanine. Only the CDR3 part of the read is kept: 48 bases, read in frame from the first base. On this clonotype itself: Its antigen target is currently unknown. One junction end does not reproduce the germline sequence, and a read error may be involved.

Library construction relied on 5' RACE. TCRdb records Illumina HiSeq 2500 as the sequencer. The second PCR ran for about 7 to 11 cycles and used a J-beta primer mix along with a sample-barcoded 5' primer. Each TCR beta cDNA molecule received a unique molecular identifier from a template-switch 5' adaptor carrying 12 random nucleotides. Each sample yielded at least 2.5 million CDR3-containing paired-end reads. First-strand cDNA was synthesized from all RNA with the Mint cDNA synthesis kit, primed by a TRBC-specific oligonucleotide. Following uracil-DNA glycosylase treatment, all cDNA underwent a first 18-cycle PCR with the universal primers M1SS and BC2_uni_R. In the paper's pipeline: For normalization, 1 million high-quality reads, each with a distinct molecular identifier, were randomly selected from each sample. Instead of being binned into consensus sequences, reads with shared molecular identifiers were discarded. MiTCR, set to a Q25 quality threshold and the strictest error-elimination algorithm, was used for CDR3 identification, clonotype clustering and error correction. Lower-bound total TCR beta diversity was estimated with a nonparametric unseen species model using Euler transformation. The public reads were reanalyzed by TCRdb: fastp trimming at Q25, MiXCR alignment, in-frame beta chains only. Each CDR3 protein appears once, grouped with its most common genes and DNA. The V and J calls reflect TCRdb's pipeline rather than the authors' work. The sample table shows around 1,500,000 distinct CDR3 sequences, and 25% to 30% are seen once. 6.5% to 8.5% of the sample comes from the top ten.

The donors were roughly 39 Caucasian individuals from Russia, aged roughly 6 to 90 years, who were systemically healthy. Approximately 9 milliliters of peripheral blood were collected from each donor into EDTA-treated Vacutainer tubes. Ficoll-Paque density-gradient centrifugation was used to isolate PBMCs, with at least 7 million obtained per sample. Trizol reagent was used to extract total RNA from the PBMCs, yielding at least 6 micrograms per sample. For every donor, flow cytometry on a PBMC aliquot measured the percentage of naive CD45RAhigh/CD27high T cells. The clonotype was recovered from a woman in her thirties in good health. This receptor chain uses TRBV4-3 and TRBJ2-1; the D call could be TRBD1 or TRBD2, with each sharing 6 bases. The tail of the sequence fits TRBJ2-7 better, so the J call may be wrong. Sequenced sample: blood. The nucleotide sequence reads as follows: TGCACCAGCAGCCAAGATACCGGGGGCCCCTACAATGAGCAGTACTTC. Protein translation: CTSSQDTGGPYNEQYF.